The clone carrying this TCR beta chain has at least ten counts. The sample belongs to a study of T cells in Graves' hyperthyroidism and ophthalmopathy. Amplified TCR beta CDR3 regions derived from RNA transcripts. Researchers ran a first-round RT-PCR on the TCR CDR3 using the HTBI primer set. TCRdb recomputed calls from the multiplex PCR reads with MiXCR, one row per CDR3 protein. The sample consists of around 260,000 distinct CDR3 sequences, about 25% of them appearing once. The TCR sequence derives from a middle-aged man with Graves' hyperthyroidism that later progressed to Graves' ophthalmopathy. The sample was blood.

The CDR3 nucleotides are TGCGCCAGCAGTCCCGTGAGGACGCAAGAGACCCAGTACTTC. Residues: CASSPVRTQETQYF. The chain employs TRBV10-2 and TRBJ2-5; the D is unclear. The CDR3 sequence is 14 residues long. CDR1 and CDR2 from the germline V gene are WSHSY and SAAADI. Trimming removed 5 bases at V and 2 bases at J, with 12 bases between.